The clone carrying this TCR beta chain came up a few times. The antigen is unknown. This entry belongs to a study of cytomegalovirus exposure and HLA in healthy donors. Study findings and constraints: TCR beta V- and J-gene trimming was later associated with a missense DCLRE1C variant. Prediction of most subjects' HLA-A and HLA-B alleles by TCR beta sequences was reportedly accurate. Specificity of three CMV-associated chains for CMV antigens was verified in vitro.

60 Vbeta and 13 Jbeta primers were used in PCR. Repertoires were generated with immunoSEQ multiplex PCR, while TCRdb's copy carries only in-frame clones and drops some. The repertoire holds around 85,000 clones, with roughly 80% as singletons. Germline values: CDR1 SGHDT, CDR2 YYEEEE. The CDR3 extends over 17 amino acids. The ends lost 6 bases at V and 0 bases at J; junction bases unmatched: 10. The origin of this receptor is a male donor in good health and CMV-seronegative. The J gene is TRBJ2-3, the V gene TRBV5-6; 10 positions agree with TRBD1. The sample consisted of PBMCs. The DNA of the CDR3 is TGTGCCAGCATAAGAGACAGGGGGCCTTCGAGCACAGATACGCAGTATTTT. It codes for CASIRDRGPSSTDTQYF.